The 4 T cell receptor beta chains listed next were all sequenced from one sample in a study of blood T cell repertoires in COVID-19 (dated by TCRdb to the early 2020s). To prepare the library, the immunoSEQ multiplex PCR assay was applied. TCRdb mirrors the immuneACCESS table, restricted to in-frame sequences. Some clones are absent from its copies; in checked studies, under half trace to an unresolved V gene, and the reason for the others is unknown. The sample data list tens of thousands of clones, and 85% to 90% of these were observed just once. The leading ten clones occupy 3.5% to 5% of the sample. The sample taken for sequencing was peripheral blood. The receptors shown here come from a human donor in a cohort sampled during active COVID-19.

The chain is built from TRBV19 and TRBJ2-1; 8 bases are a match to TRBD2. Germline loops: CDR1 LNHDA, CDR2 SQIVND (reference sequence). V lost 1 base, J lost 14 bases, and 7 bases stayed unmatched. This CDR3 region has 13 residues. The CDR3 DNA follows: TGTGCCAGTAGTATAGGGCCGGGACTAGGGGAGTTCTTC. Amino acid sequence: CASSIGPGLGEFF. Complete variable domain (other parts from reference TRBV19 and TRBJ2-1): DGGITQSPKYLFRKEGQNVTLSCEQNLNHDAMYWYRQDPGQGLRLIYYSQIVNDFQKGDIAEGYSVSREKKESFPLTVTSAQKNPTAFYLCASSIGPGLGEFFGPGTRLTVL.

Only one count was recorded for this clone. J is TRBJ1-1 and V is TRBV18, with 7 bases matching TRBD1. The germline gives CDR1 KGHSH, CDR2 LQKENI. CDR3 length: 15 amino acids. J lost 3 bases, V lost 3 bases, and 7 bases had no gene match. The CDR3 DNA is TGTGCCAGCTCACCTAGACAGGGCTCAGACACTGAAGCTTTCTTT. Translated, it gives CASSPRQGSDTEAFF.

The table lists this clone with a count of one. The J gene is TRBJ1-4, the V gene TRBV10-3; 10 bases agree with TRBD1. Looked up from germline, CDR1 is ENHRY and CDR2 is SYGVKD. With V trimmed by 5 bases and J by 8 bases, 11 bases remained unmatched. The CDR3 is 16 residues long. CDR3 sequence: CAISPGQGYRGEKLFF. CDR3 DNA: TGTGCCATCAGTCCGGGACAGGGGTACCGGGGAGAAAAACTGTTTTTT.

V is TRBV7-2 and J is TRBJ2-7, with TRBD2 matching 7 bases. Per germline, CDR1 SGHTA and CDR2 FQGNSA. V trimming: 2 bases; J trimming: 2 bases; junction bases outside the gene matches: 3. The CDR3 runs 14 residues. The chain's CDR3 is CASSLTAGPYEQYF. DNA of the CDR3: TGTGCCAGCAGCTTAACAGCGGGGCCCTACGAGCAGTACTTC.